The rows below give T cell receptor beta chains drawn from one sample of a study of control samples from healthy donors and cancer patients. The repertoire was sequenced with immunoSEQ multiplex PCR; TCRdb's copy has only in-frame clones and lacks some. The sample carries some 100,000 clones, more than 85% recorded once. The sample was blood. The receptors were gathered from a woman between 50 and 59 years old in good health. CDR3s include the opening cysteine and the closing phenylalanine or tryptophan. D genes are given only for firm matches. Not all rows give a size; the values are once, few, many and, for expanded clones, a class.

d_call j_call v_call clone_size cdr3_aa cdr3_nt
TRBD2 TRBJ2-1 TRBV28 once CASKLGRAFTNEQFF TGTGCCAGCAAACTCGGGAGGGCCTTTACCAATGAGCAGTTCTTC
. TRBJ1-3 TRBV9 . CASSAQHGSSGNTIYF TGTGCCAGCAGCGCCCAGCACGGTTCCTCTGGAAACACCATATATTTT
. TRBJ1-3 TRBV30 . CAWSASAGGNTIYF TGTGCCTGGAGTGCGTCTGCTGGCGGAAACACCATATATTTT
. TRBJ1-1 TRBV29-1 . CSVVNTEAFF TGCAGCGTTGTTAACACTGAAGCTTTCTTT
TRBD2 TRBJ2-3 TRBV6-4 few CASSDSAGHSTDTQYF TGTGCCAGCAGTGACTCAGCGGGGCACAGCACAGATACGCAGTATTTT
. TRBJ1-2 TRBV12-5 . CASGLQDQYGYTF TGTGCTAGTGGTTTGCAGGACCAATATGGCTACACCTTC
TRBD1 TRBJ1-1 TRBV3-1/TRBV3-2 . CASSLNHFRTGGPAFF TGTGCCAGCAGCCTGAATCATTTTAGGACAGGGGGGCCAGCTTTCTTT
. TRBJ1-3 TRBV6-5 once CASSPSGNTIYF TGTGCCAGCTCCCCCTCTGGAAACACCATATATTTT
. TRBJ1-2 TRBV6-5 few CASRRTASDGYTF TGTGCCAGCAGGCGGACAGCCTCCGATGGCTACACCTTC
TRBD1 TRBJ1-5 TRBV19 few CASRSAGQGAGQPQHF TGTGCCAGTAGGTCAGCGGGACAGGGGGCAGGTCAGCCCCAGCATTTT
TRBD1 TRBJ2-2 TRBV25-1 . CASSPTGVNTGELFF TGTGCCAGCAGTCCGACAGGGGTGAACACCGGGGAGCTGTTTTTT
. TRBJ1-4 TRBV9 . CASSVVGEANEKLFF TGTGCCAGCAGCGTAGTGGGGGAAGCTAATGAAAAACTGTTTTTT
. TRBJ2-1 TRBV19 few CASSAWSGSYNEQFF TGTGCCAGTAGTGCTTGGTCCGGCTCCTACAATGAGCAGTTCTTC
TRBD1 TRBJ1-2 TRBV5-6 few CASSLDRGGYTF TGTGCCAGCAGCTTGGACAGGGGTGGCTACACCTTC
. TRBJ1-5 TRBV19 . CASTKRRTDTNGGNQPQHF TGTGCCAGTACCAAAAGGAGAACAGACACTAATGGAGGAAATCAGCCCCAGCATTTT
. TRBJ2-1 TRBV9 . CASSVGGSPLDNEQFF TGTGCCAGCAGCGTAGGGGGCAGCCCTTTAGACAATGAGCAGTTCTTC
TRBD1 TRBJ1-2 TRBV30 . CAWAPIIWDSNYGYTF TGTGCCTGGGCGCCAATAATATGGGACAGCAACTATGGCTACACCTTC
. TRBJ1-3 TRBV7-9 . CASTAGNTIYF TGTGCCAGCACCGCCGGGAACACCATATATTTT
. TRBJ2-1 TRBV29-1 . CSVAGTIYNEQFF TGCAGCGTTGCTGGGACCATCTACAATGAGCAGTTCTTC
. TRBJ2-3 TRBV25-1 . CASSVVNTDTQYF TGTGCCAGCAGTGTGGTAAACACAGATACGCAGTATTTT
. TRBJ2-1 TRBV12-3/TRBV12-4 . CASSLWGNEFF TGTGCCAGCAGTTTATGGGGGAATGAGTTCTTC
. TRBJ1-2 TRBV28 . CASSYIQGDGYTF TGTGCCAGCAGTTATATACAGGGCGATGGCTACACCTTC
. TRBJ2-6 TRBV7-9 . CASIYSSGANVLTF TGTGCCAGCATCTACAGCTCTGGGGCCAACGTCCTGACTTTC
TRBD2 TRBJ2-1 TRBV4-3 . CASASWGTSVYNEQFF TGCGCCAGCGCCTCATGGGGGACTAGCGTCTACAATGAGCAGTTCTTC
. TRBJ2-6 TRBV11-2 . CASSLKPIQSSGANVLTF TGTGCCAGCAGCTTAAAGCCGATTCAAAGCTCTGGGGCCAACGTCCTGACTTTC
. TRBJ1-2 TRBV6-5 . CASSYGRVYGYTF TGTGCCAGCAGTTACGGTCGTGTCTATGGCTACACCTTC
TRBD2 TRBJ2-2 TRBV19 . CASIRLAGGTTTGELFF TGTGCCAGTATTAGACTAGCGGGGGGTACCACCACCGGGGAGCTGTTTTTT